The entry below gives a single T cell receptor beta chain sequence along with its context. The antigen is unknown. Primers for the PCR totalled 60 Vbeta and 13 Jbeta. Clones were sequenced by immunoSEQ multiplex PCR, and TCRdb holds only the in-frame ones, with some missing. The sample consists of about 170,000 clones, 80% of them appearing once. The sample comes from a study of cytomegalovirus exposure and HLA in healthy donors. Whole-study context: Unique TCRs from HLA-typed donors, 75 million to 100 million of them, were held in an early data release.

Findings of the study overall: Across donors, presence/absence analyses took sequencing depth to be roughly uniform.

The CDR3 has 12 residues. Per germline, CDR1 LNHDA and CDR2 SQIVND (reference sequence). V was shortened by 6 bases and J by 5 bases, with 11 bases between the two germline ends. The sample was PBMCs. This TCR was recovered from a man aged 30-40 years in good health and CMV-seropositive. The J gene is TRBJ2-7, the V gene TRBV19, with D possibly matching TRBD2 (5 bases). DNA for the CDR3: TGTGCCAGTAGAGGGAGTGGGCACGAGCAGTACTTC. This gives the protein CASRGSGHEQYF. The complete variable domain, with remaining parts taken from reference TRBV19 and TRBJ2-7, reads DGGITQSPKYLFRKEGQNVTLSCEQNLNHDAMYWYRQDPGQGLRLIYYSQIVNDFQKGDIAEGYSVSREKKESFPLTVTSAQKNPTAFYLCASRGSGHEQYFGPGTRLTVT.